One and the same sample provided the 15 T cell receptor beta chains below, sequenced in a study of CD8+CD57+ T cells in acquired aplastic anemia. Genomic DNA, serving as template, underwent TCR beta VDJ and CDR3 profiling. TCRdb redid the calling of the reads with MiXCR, one entry per CDR3 protein. The sample holds about 42,000 distinct CDR3 sequences, 65% to 70% seen once. Sequenced material: sorted CD4+, CD8+, or CD8+CD57+ T cells (not recorded which) from PBMCs. These receptors were collected from a human donor in good health, serving as a control.

This chain joins TRBV19 and TRBJ2-7; either TRBD1 or TRBD2 may supply D (5 bases each). V lost 11 bases to trimming and J lost 3 bases, with 20 bases between them. The CDR3 consists of 14 residues. Per the germline V gene, CDR1 is LNHDA and CDR2 is SQIVND (reference sequence). As DNA, the CDR3 is TGTGCCTGTACGCCTGCGCTTGGGGGCTACGAGCAGTACTTC. It encodes CACTPALGGYEQYF.

This clonotype was recorded many times. The chain employs TRBV5-6 and TRBJ1-2; TRBD1 matches at 9 bases. Germline assignment: CDR1 SGHDT and CDR2 YYEEEE. The CDR3 is 14 amino acids. The V gene end was trimmed by 2 bases and the J gene end by 6 bases; junction bases not matched to a gene: 5. DNA for the CDR3: TGTGCCAGCAGCTTTGACAGGGGGAGGAATGGCTACACCTTC. As protein: CASSFDRGRNGYTF.

The chain joins TRBV7-9 to TRBJ1-4; D remains ambiguous. CDR3 size: 13 residues. In germline, CDR1 is SEHNR, CDR2 FQNEAQ (reference sequence). Between the trimmed V and J ends, which lost 5 bases and 11 bases, there was a span of 15 bases. CDR3 bases: TGTGCCAGCAGCGGCCTCAGCGGGGATAAACTGTTTTTT. Protein: CASSGLSGDKLFF.

The rearrangement links TRBV5-5 to TRBJ1-5; D gene ambiguous. The V end lost 4 bases, the J end lost 0 bases, and 11 bases lay between the germline ends. Germline CDR1 and CDR2: SGHKS and YYEKEE (reference sequence). The length of the CDR3 is 15 residues. CDR3 coding DNA: TGTGCCAGCAGCCCCAGGACGGTTAGCAATCAGCCCCAGCATTTT. This codes for CASSPRTVSNQPQHF.

Comment on this clonotype: Sequence at one end of the junction differs from germline and may be a read error. J is TRBJ2-1 and V is TRBV2; unclear D gene. The CDR3 totals 11 residues. Germline-derived CDR1 and CDR2 are SNHLY and FYNNEI. CDR3 DNA sequence: TGTGCCAGCAGTGGCCTCAATGAGCAGCTCTTC. Translating gives CASSGLNEQLF.

In this sample, this clonotype turned up a few times. The chain carries TRBV5-6 and TRBJ1-2; 9 nucleotides match TRBD1. The CDR3 consists of 19 residues. J was trimmed by 4 bases and V by 4 bases; bases with no gene match: 20. CDR1 and CDR2 from the germline V gene are SGHDT and YYEEEE. The CDR3 reads CASSEENQGQGPHPYGYTF. The CDR3 nucleotides read TGTGCCAGCAGCGAGGAGAACCAGGGACAGGGACCTCACCCCTATGGCTACACCTTC.

By sample share, this clonotype is medium-sized. This chain connects TRBV29-1 to TRBJ2-5; no firm D call. The ends were cut back, 5 bases at V and 3 bases at J, with 13 bases in the middle. Germline assignment: CDR1 SQVTM and CDR2 ANQGSEA. The CDR3 runs to 13 residues. CDR3 residues: CSVQLRVKETQYF. The DNA of the CDR3 is TGCAGCGTTCAGTTACGGGTTAAAGAGACCCAGTACTTC. The full variable domain, with the rest looked up from reference TRBV29-1 and TRBJ2-5, is SAVISQKPSRDICQRGTSLTIQCQVDSQVTMMFWYRQQPGQSLTLIATANQGSEATYESGFVIDKFPISRPNLTFSTLTVSNMSPEDSSIYLCSVQLRVKETQYFGPGTRLLVL.

On this clonotype itself: This CDR3 fails to terminate in the conserved phenylalanine or tryptophan, so it likely reflects a read error. The chain is built from TRBV6-1 and TRBJ1-2, with 8 bases lining up with TRBD1. CDR1 and CDR2 (germline): MNHNS, SASEGT. The length of the CDR3 is 14 residues. V shed 0 bases and J 8 bases; nucleotides not matched to a gene: 5. The CDR3 reads CASSEAPRGHGYTS. The CDR3 DNA sequence: TGTGCCAGCAGTGAAGCTCCCAGGGGGCACGGCTACACCTCC.

This chain uses TRBV7-6 with TRBJ2-2, with D unresolved. V was shortened by 1 base and J by 5 bases, with 8 bases between the two germline ends. The length of the CDR3 is 14 residues. Germline values: CDR1 SGHVS, CDR2 FNYEAQ. The CDR3 nucleotides are TGTGCCAGCAGCTTAGAGATAGAAACCGGGGAGCTGTTTTTT. Translated, it gives CASSLEIETGELFF.

The genes are TRBV24-1 and TRBJ1-1; 7 nucleotides line up with TRBD1. The length of the CDR3 is 14 residues. Germline-derived CDR1 and CDR2 are KGHDR and SFDVKD. With 7 bases clipped from V and 5 bases from J, the junction kept 9 bases outside the gene matches. CDR3 nucleotide sequence: TGTGCCACCAGACGGGACAGTCTGAGTACTGAAGCTTTCTTT. It translates to CATRRDSLSTEAFF.

The rearrangement links TRBV19 to TRBJ1-2; D might be TRBD1 (5 bases). The CDR3 length is 13 residues. Germline lookup yields CDR1 LNHDA and CDR2 SQIVND (reference sequence). V lost 7 bases, J lost 4 bases, and 13 bases lay in between. The CDR3 nucleotides read TGTGCCAGTATGCAGGGAGGATCCTATGGCTACACCTTC. It specifies CASMQGGSYGYTF.

The V call is TRBV20-1, the J call TRBJ2-1, with 9 bases that match TRBD1. Unmatched junction bases numbered 7, after V lost 0 bases and J lost 4 bases. The CDR3 is made up of 16 amino acids. Germline CDR1 is DFQATT and CDR2 is SNEGSKA (reference sequence). The CDR3 DNA reads as TGCAGTGCTAGAGAGGACAGGGGATGGGAATACAATGAGCAGTTCTTC. Protein sequence: CSAREDRGWEYNEQFF.

This clonotype has a handful of counts. The genes are TRBV25-1 and TRBJ2-7; D is perhaps TRBD2 (7 bases). The germline gives CDR1 MGHDK, CDR2 SYGVNS. V was cut by 6 bases and J by 0 bases, with 18 bases left in between. CDR3 length: 16 residues. CDR3 DNA: TGTGCCAGCAGAGCCTGGGGGGGGGCGGGCTCCTACGAGCAGTACTTC. It is translated as CASRAWGGAGSYEQYF.

This clonotype has at least ten counts. This chain uses TRBV5-1 with TRBJ1-2; D perhaps matches TRBD1 (6 bases). From germline, CDR1 is SGHRS and CDR2 YFSETQ. The V and J ends lost 7 bases and 8 bases respectively, with 24 bases between them. This CDR3 is built from 15 residues. The CDR3: CASGEGELGSRGYTF. The CDR3 bases are TGCGCCAGCGGAGAGGGGGAACTTGGATCAAGAGGCTACACCTTC.

The chain links TRBV24-1 to TRBJ2-5; tentative D call: TRBD1 (6 bases). The CDR3 totals 16 residues. V was pared by 2 bases and J by 2 bases, with 14 bases between. Germline V lookup: CDR1 KGHDR, CDR2 SFDVKD. For the CDR3, the DNA is TGTGCCACCAGTGATTCGTCGCAGGGGAAACAAGAGACCCAGTACTTC. This codes for CATSDSSQGKQETQYF.